This T cell receptor beta chain was profiled in a study of T cell responses to AZD1222 COVID-19 vaccine. Using immunoSEQ multiplex PCR, the repertoire was profiled, and TCRdb retains in-frame clones only, with some absent. The sample includes roughly 93,000 clones, 89% of them seen just once. CDR1 LGHNA and CDR2 YNFKEQ come from the germline V gene. The CDR3 consists of 15 residues. Trimming removed 6 bases at V and 10 bases at J, with 21 bases between. This chain connects TRBV4-2 to TRBJ1-4; a possible D gene is TRBD1 (5 bases). This sample comprised peripheral blood, obtained on day 0 of AZD1222 vaccination. This receptor was taken from an adult in good health. The CDR3 DNA sequence: TGTGCCAGCAGTGCCGAATGGCAGACCGGGGGAAAACTGTTTTTT. The encoded protein is CASSAEWQTGGKLFF.